Listed here are 29 T cell receptor beta chains from one sample, sequenced in a study of T cell therapy after organ transplantation. The antigens these receptors bind are not known. After approximately four hours of CMV peptide pool restimulation, IFN-gamma-secreting therapy product cells were captured with a secretion assay. Only in-frame clones appear in the TCRdb table, and some are missing; sequencing was by immunoSEQ multiplex PCR. This table holds over a thousand clones, about two fifths found once. The sequenced sample was cultured CD8+ T cells. The source of these receptors is a human patient who had received a solid organ transplant and had CMV disease. A subset of T cells may come from the graft donor.

This clone was seen once. The chain carries TRBV4-3 and TRBJ2-1; 7 bases are a match to TRBD1. After removal of 1 base from V and 1 base from J, the junction contained 7 bases not matched to a gene. Germline CDR1 and CDR2: LGHNA and YSLEER. The CDR3 is 17 residues long. Here the CDR3 DNA reads TGCGCCAGCAGCCAAGGAACAGGGGTAGGGTCCTACAATGAGCAGTTCTTC. Translated: CASSQGTGVGSYNEQFF.

In its sample, this clone ranks as medium-sized (0.01 to 0.1%). The chain has TRBV28 and TRBJ2-7, with D unclear. There are 14 residues in the CDR3. Trimming shortened V by 2 bases and J by 0 bases, and 8 bases separated the two germline ends. CDR1 and CDR2 from the germline V gene are MDHEN and SYDVKM. CDR3 sequence reads: CASSLTPDSYEQYF. The CDR3 DNA follows: TGTGCCAGCAGTTTAACGCCCGACTCCTACGAGCAGTACTTC.

The gene calls are TRBV9 and TRBJ1-1; TRBD1 might be the D (5 bases). The CDR3 contains 14 residues. Germline lookup yields CDR1 SGDLS and CDR2 YYNGEE. V was trimmed by 4 bases and J by 1 base, leaving 11 bases between them. Written as DNA, the CDR3 is TGTGCCAGCAGCCTGACAGATGGGAACACTGAAGCTTTCTTT. Amino acids: CASSLTDGNTEAFF.

The chain is built from TRBV28 and TRBJ2-1; D perhaps matches TRBD2 (6 bases). From germline, CDR1 is MDHEN and CDR2 SYDVKM. The CDR3 totals 14 residues. V lost 7 bases and J lost 4, with 14 bases in between. In DNA form, the CDR3 reads TGTGCCAGCAATACGGGGGACTGGTACAATGAGCAGTTCTTC. This codes for CASNTGDWYNEQFF. Together with reference TRBV28 and TRBJ2-1, the CDR3 gives the full variable domain: DVKVTQSSRYLVKRTGEKVFLECVQDMDHENMFWYRQDPGLGLRLIYFSYDVKMKEKGDIPEGYSVSREKKERFSLILESASTNQTSMYLCASNTGDWYNEQFFGPGTRLTVL.

This chain connects TRBV4-3 to TRBJ1-2, with TRBD1 as a possible D gene (6 bases). Germline CDR1 is LGHNA and CDR2 is YSLEER. CDR3 size: 15 residues. Trimming removed 0 bases at V and 8 bases at J, with 16 bases between. This CDR3 reads CASSQEKEGGLGYTF. The DNA of the CDR3 is TGCGCCAGCAGCCAAGAAAAGGAGGGGGGGCTCGGCTACACCTTC.

Regarding this clone: This sample includes further DNA sequences coding for the same CDR3. The chain is built from TRBV4-3 and TRBJ2-1; 11 bases are a match to TRBD2. This CDR3 region has 17 residues. V shed 0 bases, J shed 2 bases, and the junction held 3 bases outside the gene matches. Germline V gene data show CDR1 as LGHNA and CDR2 as YSLEER. Here the CDR3 reads CASSQELAGGPYNEQFF. DNA for the CDR3: TGCGCCAGCAGCCAAGAGCTAGCGGGGGGCCCCTACAATGAGCAGTTCTTC.

In this sample, this clone is medium-sized. J is TRBJ1-2 and V is TRBV4-3; D is undetermined. Between the trimmed V and J ends, which lost 4 bases and 4 bases, there was a span of 13 bases. The CDR3 length is 14 residues. The germline gives CDR1 LGHNA, CDR2 YSLEER. The CDR3 protein is CASSPSLGPYGYTF. The DNA for the CDR3 is TGCGCCAGCAGCCCTTCCCTTGGGCCCTATGGCTACACCTTC.

The chain couples TRBV4-3 to TRBJ2-1, with D perhaps matching TRBD2 (6 bases). The germline V gene has CDR1 LGHNA and CDR2 YSLEER. This CDR3 is 16 amino acids long. V was trimmed by 3 bases and J by 3 bases, leaving 15 bases between them. The CDR3 DNA follows: TGCGCCAGCAGCCACGATGGCTCTAGCGACTACAATGAGCAGTTCTTC. As protein: CASSHDGSSDYNEQFF.

By share, this clone ranks as medium-sized (0.01 to 0.1%). The V call is TRBV4-3, the J call TRBJ2-1, with 8 nucleotides matching TRBD2. The CDR3 runs to 17 residues. Germline V gives CDR1 LGHNA, CDR2 YSLEER. Germline trimming cut 0 bases from V and 9 bases from J; bases unmatched to any gene: 13. The DNA of the CDR3 is TGCGCCAGCAGCCAAGAAGAGGTATTAGCGGGACATCTTGAGCAGTTCTTC. Translated, it gives CASSQEEVLAGHLEQFF.

V and J are TRBV4-3 and TRBJ1-1; no reliable D call. Trimming took 3 bases from V and 0 from J, leaving 11 bases between them. This CDR3 contains 15 residues. Germline V gene lookup returns CDR1 LGHNA and CDR2 YSLEER. The chain's CDR3 is CASSHLGDMNTEAFF. In nucleotides, the CDR3 is TGCGCCAGCAGCCACCTAGGAGATATGAACACTGAAGCTTTCTTT.

This clone rates as medium-sized. This chain uses TRBV4-3 with TRBJ1-2; TRBD1 aligns across 7 bases. V lost 3 bases, J lost 6 bases, and 4 bases stayed unmatched. The length of the CDR3 is 13 residues. The germline gives CDR1 LGHNA, CDR2 YSLEER. In DNA, the CDR3 is TGCGCCAGCAGCCATACAGGGGAGGATGGCTACACCTTC. Translating it yields CASSHTGEDGYTF.

By its share, this clone is large. The V call is TRBV4-3, the J call TRBJ1-2; D not resolved. The germline V gene encodes CDR1 LGHNA and CDR2 YSLEER. V was cut by 0 bases and J by 3 bases, with 5 bases left in between. This CDR3 has 13 amino acids. CDR3 protein: CASSQEPDYGYTF. The CDR3 nucleotides read TGCGCCAGCAGCCAAGAACCAGACTATGGCTACACCTTC.

Within the sample, this clone is large (0.1 to 1%). This chain joins TRBV19 and TRBJ1-5; D may be TRBD1 (6 bases). Trimming stripped 6 bases from V and 5 bases from J, with 14 bases between. Germline CDR1 reads LNHDA; CDR2 reads SQIVND (reference sequence). The CDR3 extends over 14 amino acids. The chain's CDR3 is CASSPTGLDQPQHF. The DNA of the CDR3 is TGTGCCAGTAGCCCTACAGGGTTGGATCAGCCCCAGCATTTT.

The chain links TRBV28 to TRBJ2-1, with 8 positions matching TRBD2. J lost 8 bases, V lost 6 bases, and 12 bases had no gene match. Germline values: CDR1 MDHEN, CDR2 SYDVKM. The CDR3 loop spans 15 amino acids. CDR3 bases: TGTGCCAGCAGCCCGACTCGGGAGGGCCTCGATGAGCAGTTCTTC. It yields the protein CASSPTREGLDEQFF.

The chain has TRBV7-6 and TRBJ2-3; D is uncertain. The ends were cut back, 8 bases at V and 0 bases at J, with 6 bases in the middle. There are 12 residues in the CDR3. Germline-derived CDR1 and CDR2 are SGHVS and FNYEAQ. CDR3 in amino acids: CASCDSTDTQYF. For the CDR3, the DNA is TGTGCCAGCTGCGACAGCACAGATACGCAGTATTTT.

The V and J genes are TRBV6-5 and TRBJ1-6; D ambiguous. The CDR3 is 13 residues long. V lost 4 bases to trimming and J lost 8 bases, with 9 bases between them. The germline V gene has CDR1 MNHEY and CDR2 SVGAGI. The CDR3 DNA follows: TGTGCCAGCAGTTGGAGGGATTATTCACCCCTCCACTTT. Its protein is CASSWRDYSPLHF.

The chain has TRBV4-3 and TRBJ2-7, with D possibly being TRBD1 or TRBD2 (5 bases each). The V end was cut by 0 bases, the J end by 12 bases, with 27 bases between. This CDR3 contains 17 residues. Germline-derived CDR1 and CDR2 are LGHNA and YSLEER. Here the CDR3 reads CASSQEWGRELLSSMYF. The CDR3 DNA reads as TGCGCCAGCAGCCAAGAATGGGGGAGAGAACTTTTATCCTCGATGTACTTC.

About this clone: The sample holds other DNA sequences that translate to the same CDR3. The V call is TRBV4-3, the J call TRBJ2-7, with D possibly matching TRBD2 (6 bases). Germline CDR1 is LGHNA and CDR2 is YSLEER. V was shortened by 1 base and J by 3 bases, with 13 bases between the two germline ends. The CDR3 contains 15 residues. CDR3 in DNA: TGCGCCAGCAGCCAAGTGGGAGACGGGAGCTACGAGCAGTACTTC. This encodes CASSQVGDGSYEQYF.

This sequence joins TRBV10-1 and TRBJ2-1; TRBD1 matches 7 bases. J was trimmed by 4 bases and V by 6 bases; bases with no gene match: 12. Germline V CDR1 and CDR2: WNHNN, SYGVQD (reference sequence). This CDR3 spans 16 amino acids. The DNA of the CDR3 is TGCGCCAGCAGGTTAAACCGGGACAGTATATACAATGAGCAGTTCTTC. Translation gives CASRLNRDSIYNEQFF.

By sample fraction, this clone is hyperexpanded. The chain joins TRBV4-2 to TRBJ1-1, with D uncertain. The V end was cut by 0 bases, the J end by 4 bases, with 9 bases between. Germline CDR1 and CDR2: LGHNA and YNFKEQ. The CDR3 has 14 amino acids. Written as DNA, the CDR3 is TGTGCCAGCAGCCAAGACACGATTGTCACTGAAGCTTTCTTT. Encoded protein: CASSQDTIVTEAFF.

This clone is judged medium-sized. The CDR3 sequence: CASSQDPSEIYEQYF. The CDR3 bases are TGCGCCAGCAGCCAAGATCCTAGCGAGATCTACGAGCAGTACTTC. This sequence joins TRBV4-3 and TRBJ2-7, with D possibly matching TRBD2 (6 bases). V shed 0 bases and J shed 3 bases, with 12 bases lying between them. CDR3 length: 15 amino acids. Germline CDR1 is LGHNA and CDR2 is YSLEER.

The rearrangement links TRBV4-3 to TRBJ1-1; unclear D gene. V was shortened by 3 bases and J by 0 bases, with 11 bases between the two germline ends. The germline V gene has CDR1 LGHNA and CDR2 YSLEER. The CDR3 is 15 residues long. CDR3 sequence reads: CASSQYGDMNTEAFF. DNA for the CDR3: TGCGCCAGCAGCCAGTACGGAGACATGAACACTGAAGCTTTCTTT.

This chain connects TRBV4-3 to TRBJ2-7; D is ambiguous. This CDR3 has 15 residues. Germline V lookup: CDR1 LGHNA, CDR2 YSLEER. Trimming removed 0 bases from V and 2 bases from J, with 11 bases in between. The CDR3 nucleotides are TGCGCCAGCAGCCAAGATCAGTCTGAGACCTACGAGCAGTACTTC. The encoded protein is CASSQDQSETYEQYF.

Note on this clone: Within the sample, other DNA sequences also encode this same CDR3. This chain connects TRBV9 to TRBJ2-1; the match to TRBD1 covers 8 bases. The CDR3 consists of 13 residues. Germline loops: CDR1 SGDLS, CDR2 YYNGEE. Trimming took 4 bases from V and 5 from J; bases not matched to a gene: 2. CDR3 DNA sequence: TGTGCCAGCAGCCCGGGACAGGACAATGAGCAGTTCTTC. Translated: CASSPGQDNEQFF.

This chain links TRBV4-1 with TRBJ2-7, with D unresolved. Germline CDR1 MGHRA, CDR2 YSYEKL. V lost 0 bases to trimming and J lost 2 bases, with 8 bases between them. The CDR3 runs 14 residues. The CDR3 sequence: CASSQEPGPYEQYF. In DNA, the CDR3 is TGCGCCAGCAGCCAAGAACCAGGACCCTACGAGCAGTACTTC.

Relative to its sample, this clone is large. The chain couples TRBV4-3 to TRBJ1-1; D uncertain. From germline, CDR1 is LGHNA and CDR2 YSLEER. Trimming pared 1 base from V and 5 bases from J, leaving 11 bases between. The CDR3 is made up of 14 amino acids. The CDR3 sequence is CASSQVVGWTEAFF. In DNA form, the CDR3 reads TGCGCCAGCAGCCAAGTGGTGGGTTGGACTGAAGCTTTCTTT.

This clone was seen a few times. The chain employs TRBV4-3 and TRBJ2-7; 10 positions match TRBD1. This CDR3 has 14 residues. The V and J ends lost 6 bases and 5 bases, in that order; junction bases with no gene match: 7. CDR1 LGHNA and CDR2 YSLEER come from the germline V gene. CDR3 sequence (DNA): TGCGCCAGCAGTACGGGGACAGGGGTCCACGAGCAGTACTTC. This translates into CASSTGTGVHEQYF.

This clone appeared a few times. The rearrangement links TRBV4-2 to TRBJ2-3; unclear D gene. Per the germline V gene, CDR1 is LGHNA and CDR2 is YNFKEQ. Between the trimmed V and J ends, which lost 0 bases and 6 bases, there was a span of 13 bases. This CDR3 contains 15 residues. The CDR3 reads CASSQDLNPADTQYF. For the CDR3, the DNA is TGTGCCAGCAGCCAAGATCTGAATCCCGCGGATACGCAGTATTTT.

The chain uses TRBV7-6 and TRBJ2-2, with D possibly being TRBD2 (6 bases). Germline CDR1 and CDR2: SGHVS and FNYEAQ. Trimming removed 1 base at V and 3 bases at J, with 18 bases between. The CDR3 loop spans 18 amino acids. The chain's CDR3 is CASSLGLAAERDTGELFF. The CDR3 DNA sequence: TGTGCCAGCAGCTTAGGGTTAGCGGCTGAACGGGACACCGGGGAGCTGTTTTTT.